Below, 25 T cell receptor beta chains from the same sample are listed, as sequenced in a study of CD8 T cells in ankylosing spondylitis. From the 5' RACE reads, TCRdb called clonotypes with MiXCR, one entry per CDR3 protein. The repertoire holds some 250,000 distinct CDR3 sequences, with 24% as singletons. Material: blood, either unsorted or a sorted T cell fraction (not recorded which). These receptors came from a male donor with ankylosing spondylitis or in good health (not recorded which).

This sequence joins TRBV12-3 or TRBV12-4 and TRBJ2-5; 9 bases are a match to TRBD2. Trimming at V came to 6 bases and at J to 3 bases, leaving 5 bases not matched to a gene. This CDR3 has 14 amino acids. CDR3 sequence: CASRTSGGKETQYF. The CDR3, as DNA: TGTGCCAGCAGGACAAGCGGGGGGAAAGAGACCCAGTACTTC.

This clonotype was observed a few times. V and J are TRBV7-2 and TRBJ2-5; 8 bases match TRBD1. Germline V gene lookup returns CDR1 SGHTA and CDR2 FQGNSA. Trimming cost V 4 bases and J 5 bases; bases outside gene matches: 6. The CDR3 consists of 14 residues. The CDR3 reads CASSSTGVGETQYF. CDR3 in DNA: TGTGCCAGCAGCTCGACAGGGGTTGGGGAGACCCAGTACTTC.

This clonotype was seen repeatedly, ten times or more. The rearrangement links TRBV20-1 to TRBJ1-5; 7 nucleotides match TRBD1. CDR3 length equals 12 residues. V dropped 6 bases and J dropped 5; count of bases not matched to a gene: 4. Germline-derived CDR1 and CDR2 are DFQATT and SNEGSKA (reference sequence). This CDR3 is CSAADRHQPQHF. The DNA of the CDR3 is TGCAGTGCCGCGGACAGGCATCAGCCCCAGCATTTT.

There are a few counts of this clonotype. The rearrangement joins TRBV12-3 or TRBV12-4 to TRBJ2-3; 9 nucleotides match TRBD2. The CDR3 is 16 amino acids. V gave up 2 bases and J gave up 4 bases; unmatched junction bases: 7. CDR3 in amino acids: CASSLSGGLSADTQYF. CDR3 nucleotides: TGTGCCAGCAGTTTAAGCGGGGGGTTATCGGCAGATACGCAGTATTTT.

In this sample, this clonotype turned up a few times. The V gene is TRBV5-1, the J gene TRBJ2-6, with D unresolved. The CDR3 is made up of 15 amino acids. The germline V gene has CDR1 SGHRS and CDR2 YFSETQ. Trimming removed 4 bases from V and 3 bases from J, with 11 bases in between. CDR3 nucleotide sequence: TGCGCCAGCAGCGCGGATATTGGTGGGGCCAACGTCCTGACTTTC. Protein sequence: CASSADIGGANVLTF.

The rearrangement links TRBV30 to TRBJ1-4; the D gene is possibly TRBD1 (6 bases). The CDR3 is 14 residues long. Germline-derived CDR1 and CDR2 are GTSNPN and SVGIG (reference sequence). V was shortened by 4 bases and J by 3 bases, with 12 bases between the two germline ends. CDR3 loop: CAWTPGTPNEKLFF. CDR3 DNA sequence: TGTGCCTGGACCCCCGGGACACCTAATGAAAAACTGTTTTTT.

This clonotype was counted ten times or more. CDR3 amino acids: CSPYGGARNNEQFF. The CDR3 nucleotides read TGCAGTCCCTACGGTGGGGCACGGAACAATGAGCAGTTCTTC. The chain joins TRBV20-1 to TRBJ2-1, with D possibly matching TRBD1 (5 bases). The CDR3 is 14 residues long. The germline V gene encodes CDR1 DFQATT and CDR2 SNEGSKA (reference sequence). The germline V and J ends were trimmed by 8 bases and 5 bases, with 19 bases remaining between them.

The rearrangement links TRBV10-3 to TRBJ2-7, with 7 bases that match TRBD1. The V and J ends lost 5 bases and 0 bases, in that order; junction bases with no gene match: 4. Germline-derived CDR1 and CDR2 are ENHRY and SYGVKD. The CDR3 spans 14 residues. Here the CDR3 reads CAISKTGSSYEQYF. The CDR3 DNA sequence: TGTGCCATCAGTAAGACAGGGAGCTCCTACGAGCAGTACTTC.

The V gene is TRBV7-6, the J gene TRBJ2-5; no definite D call. This CDR3 spans 15 amino acids. Trimming left V 4 bases short and J 5 bases short, with 17 bases between. Germline V gene data show CDR1 as SGHVS and CDR2 as FNYEAQ. The chain's CDR3 is CASSSDSSSWETQYF. DNA for the CDR3: TGTGCCAGCAGCTCCGACTCCTCCAGTTGGGAGACCCAGTACTTC.

The table lists this clonotype with a few counts. This chain joins TRBV6-5 and TRBJ2-1; D may correspond to TRBD1 or TRBD2 (5 bases each). Trimming removed 5 bases from V and 9 bases from J, with 11 bases in between. The germline V gene encodes CDR1 MNHEY and CDR2 SVGAGI. This CDR3 is 12 amino acids long. The CDR3 DNA is TGTGCCAGCAGTAGAGGGGCGGGTGAGCAGTTCTTC. Its protein product is CASSRGAGEQFF.

V is TRBV5-5 and J is TRBJ2-7; D remains ambiguous. Germline V gene data show CDR1 as SGHKS and CDR2 as YYEKEE (reference sequence). V was shortened by 4 bases and J by 1 base, with 12 bases between the two germline ends. The CDR3 sequence is 14 residues long. The CDR3, as DNA: TGTGCCAGCAGCCCGGACGACGGATCCTACGAGCAGTACTTC. Protein product: CASSPDDGSYEQYF.

There are many counts of this clonotype. The rearrangement uses TRBV4-2 and TRBJ1-6, with 7 nucleotides matching TRBD1. The CDR3 is 17 amino acids. Per germline, CDR1 LGHNA and CDR2 YNFKEQ. V lost 1 base to trimming and J lost 10 bases; unmatched junction nucleotides: 13. CDR3 nucleotides: TGTGCCAGCAGCCAAGGGACAGGTCCCAAGGGAAACTCACCCCTCCACTTT. It is translated as CASSQGTGPKGNSPLHF.

This clonotype has ten or more counts. For the CDR3, the DNA is TGTGCCAGCAGCGTAGAGGGCAGGGTGAGCACTGAAGCTTTCTTT. Amino acids: CASSVEGRVSTEAFF. The rearrangement uses TRBV9 and TRBJ1-1, with a possible D match to TRBD1 (5 bases). CDR1 SGDLS and CDR2 YYNGEE come from the germline V gene. The CDR3 has 15 amino acids. Trimming stripped 0 bases from V and 4 bases from J, with 13 bases between.

The sample holds many counts of this clonotype. V and J are TRBV20-1 and TRBJ2-7, with a possible D match to TRBD2 (5 bases). The CDR3 totals 13 residues. CDR1 DFQATT and CDR2 SNEGSKA come from the germline V gene (reference sequence). Trimming left V 6 bases short and J 2 bases short, with 14 bases between. The chain's CDR3 is CSAKDGETYEQYF. Written as DNA, the CDR3 is TGCAGTGCCAAAGACGGGGAGACCTACGAGCAGTACTTC.

This clonotype was counted many times. The V and J genes are TRBV29-1 and TRBJ1-2; the D is unclear. The ends were cut back, 4 bases at V and 5 bases at J, with 11 bases in the middle. Germline values: CDR1 SQVTM, CDR2 ANQGSEA. The CDR3 extends over 12 amino acids. The CDR3: CSVGGQEYGYTF. For the CDR3, the DNA is TGCAGCGTTGGGGGTCAGGAGTATGGCTACACCTTC.

This rearrangement joins TRBV12-3 or TRBV12-4 to TRBJ1-5; TRBD1 matches at 7 bases. The length of the CDR3 is 15 residues. Trimming removed 6 bases from V and 3 bases from J; junction bases left unmatched: 8. The CDR3 DNA is TGTGCCAGCAGCCGACAGGGTACAGACAATCAGCCCCAGCATTTT. It is translated as CASSRQGTDNQPQHF.

The table lists this clonotype with many counts. The chain is built from TRBV6-2 or TRBV6-3 and TRBJ2-1; 7 positions agree with TRBD1. CDR1 MNHEY and CDR2 SVGEGT come from the germline V gene. Losses at the gene ends were 5 bases for V and 4 bases for J; bases not matched to a gene: 8. The CDR3 consists of 15 residues. CDR3 nucleotide sequence: TGTGCCAGCAGTCCCCAACCGGGACAGTACAATGAGCAGTTCTTC. It specifies CASSPQPGQYNEQFF.

There are many counts of this clonotype. The chain recombines TRBV21-1 with TRBJ2-7; the table names TRBD2, a call not compared with the DNA. TRBV21-1 is marked as a pseudogene. The CDR3 extends over 17 amino acids. The CDR3 DNA follows: TGTGCCAGCAGGGAGAGCCCGACGACAGAAAACATATACGAGCAGTACTTC. Translation: CASRESPTTENIYEQYF.

This rearrangement joins TRBV29-1 to TRBJ2-7, with D perhaps given as TRBD1 or TRBD2 (6 bases each). CDR1 SQVTM and CDR2 ANQGSEA come from the germline V gene. V lost 1 base and J 5 bases, leaving 15 bases between the germline ends. This CDR3 is 14 amino acids long. CDR3 coding DNA: TGCAGCGTTGAAGTCGGAGGGGGGAAGGACGAGCAGTACTTC. This translates into CSVEVGGGKDEQYF.

This clonotype has ten or more counts. The V call is TRBV29-1, the J call TRBJ2-2; D uncertain. CDR1 SQVTM and CDR2 ANQGSEA come from the germline V gene. The V gene lost 4 bases and the J gene lost 7 bases, with 7 bases spanning the gap. The length of the CDR3 is 11 residues. The CDR3 here is CSVGSSGELFF. Written as DNA, the CDR3 is TGCAGCGTTGGGTCCAGCGGGGAGCTGTTTTTT.

The chain uses TRBV20-1 and TRBJ1-6, with TRBD1 identical over 7 bases. CDR1 and CDR2 (germline): DFQATT, SNEGSKA (reference sequence). CDR3 length: 18 residues. J was trimmed by 4 bases and V by 0 bases; bases with no gene match: 12. CDR3 nucleotide sequence: TGCAGTGCTAGAGATCCAAAGACAGGGACCGTGTATAATTCACCCCTCCACTTT. Amino acid sequence: CSARDPKTGTVYNSPLHF.

This clonotype has more than one count but fewer than ten. The chain links TRBV18 to TRBJ2-3; possible D gene TRBD2, 7 bases. The CDR3 has 17 amino acids. CDR1 and CDR2 from the germline V gene are KGHSH and LQKENI. V was trimmed by 1 base and J by 0 bases, leaving 14 bases between them. In nucleotides, the CDR3 is TGTGCCAGCTCACCACGCGCGGGGGCCATTAGCACAGATACGCAGTATTTT. Residues: CASSPRAGAISTDTQYF. The full variable domain, in which reference TRBV18 and TRBJ2-3 provide the parts outside the CDR3, is NAGVMQNPRHLVRRRGQEARLRCSPMKGHSHVYWYRQLPEEGLKFMVYLQKENIIDESGMPKERFSAEFPKEGPSILRIQQVVRGDSAAYFCASSPRAGAISTDTQYFGPGTRLTVL.

Many counts were recorded for this clonotype. The chain is built from TRBV2 and TRBJ1-5; D might be TRBD1 (5 bases). The CDR3 loop spans 14 amino acids. The germline V gene encodes CDR1 SNHLY and CDR2 FYNNEI. V lost 3 bases, J lost 2 bases, and 8 bases lay in between. The CDR3 sequence is CASSDTRGNQPQHF. CDR3 bases: TGTGCCAGCAGTGATACCAGGGGCAATCAGCCCCAGCATTTT. Combining the CDR3 with reference TRBV2 and TRBJ1-5 gives the whole variable domain EPEVTQTPSHQVTQMGQEVILRCVPISNHLYFYWYRQILGQKVEFLVSFYNNEISEKSEIFDDQFSVERPDGSNFTLKIRSTKLEDSAMYFCASSDTRGNQPQHFGDGTRLSIL.

This clonotype was counted once. This sequence joins TRBV12-3 or TRBV12-4 and TRBJ2-1, with D perhaps matching TRBD1 (5 bases). The length of the CDR3 is 17 residues. V lost 0 bases and J 6 bases, leaving 18 bases between the germline ends. CDR3 sequence reads: CASSLAWGSMESNEQFF. CDR3 in DNA: TGTGCCAGCAGTTTAGCGTGGGGCAGTATGGAGTCCAATGAGCAGTTCTTC.

The chain links TRBV6-5 to TRBJ2-5, with 9 nucleotides matching TRBD1. After removal of 2 bases from V and 3 bases from J, the junction contained 1 base not matched to a gene. The CDR3 totals 14 residues. Per the germline V gene, CDR1 is MNHEY and CDR2 is SVGAGI. The CDR3 bases are TGTGCCAGCAGTTACGACAGGGGGAAAGAGACCCAGTACTTC. This gives the protein CASSYDRGKETQYF.